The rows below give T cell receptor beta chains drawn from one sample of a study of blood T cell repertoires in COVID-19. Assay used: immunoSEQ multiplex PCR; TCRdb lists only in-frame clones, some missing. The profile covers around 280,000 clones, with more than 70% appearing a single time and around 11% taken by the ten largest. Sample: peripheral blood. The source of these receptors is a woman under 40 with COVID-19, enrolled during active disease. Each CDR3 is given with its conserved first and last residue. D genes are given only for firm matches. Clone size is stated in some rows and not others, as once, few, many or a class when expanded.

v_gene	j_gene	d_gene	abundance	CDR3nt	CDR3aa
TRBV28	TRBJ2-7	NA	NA	TGTGCCAGCAGTGATCCCGGGAGAACCTACGAGCAGTACTTC	CASSDPGRTYEQYF
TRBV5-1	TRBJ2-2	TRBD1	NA	TGCGCCAGCAGCTTGGGACAGGGTAACACCGGGGAGCTGTTTTTT	CASSLGQGNTGELFF
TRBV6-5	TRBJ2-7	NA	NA	TGTGCCAGCAGTAGGGGGAGTTTCAACGAGCAGTACTTC	CASSRGSFNEQYF
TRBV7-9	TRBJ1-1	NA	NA	TGTGCCAGCAGCTTTCAGGGTGACACTGAAGCTTTCTTT	CASSFQGDTEAFF
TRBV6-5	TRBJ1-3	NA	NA	TGTGCCAGCAGTTGGGAGGGGACTACGGGCACCATATATTTT	CASSWEGTTGTIYF
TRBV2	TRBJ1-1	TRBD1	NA	TGTGCCAGCAAACAGGGGTTTTCGAACACTGAAGCTTTCTTT	CASKQGFSNTEAFF
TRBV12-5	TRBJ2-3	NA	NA	TGTGCTAGTGGTTTGGTACGGGATGGAGGTATCGTGTTAGATACGCAGTATTTT	CASGLVRDGGIVLDTQYF
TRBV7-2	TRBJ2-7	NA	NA	TGTGCCAGCAGCTTAGAGAGAGCCTACCACGAGCAGTACTTC	CASSLERAYHEQYF
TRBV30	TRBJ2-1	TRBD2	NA	TGTGCCTGGAGTGACTACACCTGGGGGGGGGATGAGCAGTTCTTC	CAWSDYTWGGDEQFF
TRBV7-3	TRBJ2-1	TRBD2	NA	TGTGCCAGCAGCTCTAGCGGGAGGGCCGGAGGTAGTGAGCAGTTCTTC	CASSSSGRAGGSEQFF
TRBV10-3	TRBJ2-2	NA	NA	TGTGCCATCAGTGGGGAGGGAAGGGGGAGTGTCACCGGGGAGCTGTTTTTT	CAISGEGRGSVTGELFF
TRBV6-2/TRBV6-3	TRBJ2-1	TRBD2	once	TGTGCCAGCAGTTACCTTACCGGGACTAGCGGGAGGGGCAATGAGCAGTTCTTC	CASSYLTGTSGRGNEQFF
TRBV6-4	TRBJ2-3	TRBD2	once	TGTGCCAGCAGTCGGGCTAGCGGGAGCACAGATACGCAGTATTTT	CASSRASGSTDTQYF
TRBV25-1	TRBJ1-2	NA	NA	TGTGCCAGCAGCCGCCCAGGGGTTAGCGGCTACACCTTC	CASSRPGVSGYTF
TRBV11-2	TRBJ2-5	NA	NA	TGTGCCAGCAGCTTACCCGGGGGAGAGACCCAGTACTTC	CASSLPGGETQYF
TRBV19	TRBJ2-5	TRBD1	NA	TGTGCCAGTAGTCTTGACAGGGTCCAAGAGACCCAGTACTTC	CASSLDRVQETQYF
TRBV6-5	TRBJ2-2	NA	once	TGTGCCAGCATAAGGGGCCCTAACACCGGGGAGCTGTTTTTT	CASIRGPNTGELFF
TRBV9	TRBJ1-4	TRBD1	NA	TGTGCCAGCAGCGCGGGGACAGGACTTAATGAAAAACTGTTTTTT	CASSAGTGLNEKLFF
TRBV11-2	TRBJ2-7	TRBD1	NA	TGTGCCAGCAGCTTAGGTAATCGGGACAGGCCCTACGAGCAGTACTTC	CASSLGNRDRPYEQYF
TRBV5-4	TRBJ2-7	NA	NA	TGTGCCAGCACTATCCGGGGTTCCTACGAGCAGTACTTC	CASTIRGSYEQYF
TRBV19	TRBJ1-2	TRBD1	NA	TGTGCCAGTAAGCCCGGGACAGGAGGATTCTACTATGGCTACACCTTC	CASKPGTGGFYYGYTF
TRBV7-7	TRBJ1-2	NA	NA	TGTGCTAGCAGCCCCCTGCCGAAGGGAGTCTATGGCTACACCTTC	CASSPLPKGVYGYTF
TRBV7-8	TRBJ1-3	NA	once	TGTGCCAGCAGCTTAGGGCCCGAGGGTGGAAACACCATATATTTT	CASSLGPEGGNTIYF
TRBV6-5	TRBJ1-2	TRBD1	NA	TGTGCCAGCAGTTCAAGGGGACAGCGGGGGAACTATGGCTACACCTTC	CASSSRGQRGNYGYTF
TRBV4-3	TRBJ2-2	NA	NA	TGCGCCAGCAGCCAAGGGTGGGCAGGTCAGGGCACCGGGGAGCTGTTTTTT	CASSQGWAGQGTGELFF
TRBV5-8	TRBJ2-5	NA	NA	TGTGCCAGCAGCTTTACAGAAGAGACCCAGTACTTC	CASSFTEETQYF
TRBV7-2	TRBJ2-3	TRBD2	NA	TGTGCCAGCAGCTTAGCGCTGCTTAAGCGGGAGGGCCCCACAGATACGCAGTATTTT	CASSLALLKREGPTDTQYF
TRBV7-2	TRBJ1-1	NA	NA	TGTGCCAGCAGCCCAGCACGCGACAGCGCTGAAGCTTTCTTT	CASSPARDSAEAFF
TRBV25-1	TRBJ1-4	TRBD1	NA	TGTGCCAGCAGTGAATCTGGGACAGGGGCCGAAAAACTGTTTTTT	CASSESGTGAEKLFF